This TCR beta chain appears in the sequencing data of a study of blood T cells in healthy people across ages. From germline, CDR1 is MNHEY and CDR2 SVGAGI. The CDR3 loop spans 19 amino acids. V shed 0 bases, J shed 5 bases, and the junction held 16 bases outside the gene matches. It was with a sample-barcoded 5' primer and a J-beta primer mix that a second PCR of about 6 to 12 cycles was run. TCRdb reprocessed the 5' RACE reads via MiXCR and lists one record per CDR3 protein. The sample records about 1.4 million distinct CDR3 sequences, around 59% being singletons. Specimen: blood. This TCR came from a man aged 18 to 30 in good health. The J gene is TRBJ2-7, the V gene TRBV6-5; 10 positions match TRBD2. The CDR3 DNA is TGTGCCAGCAGTTACTCGTACGACACCTCTAGCGGGAGTTCCCACGAGCAGTACTTC. Amino acids: CASSYSYDTSSGSSHEQYF.